A selection of T cell receptor beta chains follows, all from one sample in a study of cytomegalovirus exposure and HLA in healthy donors. Only in-frame clones appear in the TCRdb table, and some are missing; sequencing was by immunoSEQ multiplex PCR. Of 95,000 to 130,000 clones in the sample, over 60% were seen once. Sequencing was performed on PBMCs. The origin of the receptors is a man aged 30 to 39 in good health and CMV-seropositive. The CDR3 runs from the conserved cysteine through the conserved F or W. Fields, in order: D gene, clone size, J gene, V gene, CDR3 protein, CDR3 DNA. The D gene is left open where the match is weak. Clone size, where shown, is once, few, many, or a class for clones that have expanded.

.,once,TRBJ1-2,TRBV9,CASGAQSRTYTF,TGTGCCAGCGGCGCCCAGTCACGGACATACACCTTC
TRBD1,.,TRBJ1-5,TRBV7-3,CASSSELPDRANQPQHF,TGTGCCAGCAGCTCCGAATTGCCTGACAGGGCCAATCAGCCCCAGCATTTT
.,.,TRBJ2-3,TRBV7-2,CASSLGRRDTQYF,TGTGCCAGCAGCTTAGGGAGGAGAGATACGCAGTATTTT
.,.,TRBJ2-7,TRBV28,CASRSWADSYEQYF,TGTGCCAGCAGGTCCTGGGCAGACTCCTACGAGCAGTACTTC
.,.,TRBJ1-3,TRBV14,CASSQVSTVNTIYF,TGTGCCAGCAGCCAAGTCAGTACCGTCAACACCATATATTTT
.,.,TRBJ2-7,TRBV27,CASSPRGLYEQYF,TGTGCCAGCTCCCCGCGGGGACTCTACGAGCAGTACTTC
.,.,TRBJ2-3,TRBV7-3,CASSGGRDTQYF,TGTGCCAGCAGCGGAGGGAGAGATACGCAGTATTTT
TRBD1,once,TRBJ1-6,TRBV5-6,CASSLSDRVFSPLHF,TGTGCCAGCAGCTTGTCTGACAGGGTGTTTTCACCCCTCCACTTT
TRBD1,.,TRBJ2-7,TRBV10-3,CAISAGTGGTYEQYF,TGTGCCATCAGTGCCGGGACAGGCGGGACCTACGAGCAGTACTTC
TRBD1,few,TRBJ2-7,TRBV5-1,CASSPQVGTGLEQYF,TGCGCCAGCAGCCCCCAAGTGGGGACAGGCCTCGAGCAGTACTTC
.,once,TRBJ2-2,TRBV5-1,CASSFAATGELFF,TGCGCCAGCAGCTTTGCGGCCACCGGGGAGCTGTTTTTT
TRBD2,.,TRBJ2-7,TRBV11-2,CASSSLAGALRVSEQYF,TGTGCCAGCAGCTCACTAGCGGGAGCCCTTAGGGTCTCCGAGCAGTACTTC
.,.,TRBJ2-6,TRBV9,CASSVAFIDVDREVSSGANGLTF,TGTGCCAGCAGCGTAGCTTTCATCGACGTAGACAGGGAGGTTAGCTCTGGGGCCAACGGCCTGACTTTC
.,few,TRBJ1-5,TRBV5-5,CASSLASGVGQPQHF,TGTGCCAGCAGCTTGGCATCCGGGGTCGGTCAGCCCCAGCATTTT
TRBD1,.,TRBJ2-7,TRBV27,CASRPDRGRLAGASSYEQYF,TGTGCCAGCAGGCCGGACAGGGGGCGGCTAGCGGGCGCTAGCTCCTACGAGCAGTACTTC
TRBD1,.,TRBJ1-4,TRBV5-1,CASSSRSGGRGELFF,TGCGCCAGCAGCTCCCGCTCAGGGGGTCGTGGAGAACTGTTTTTT
.,.,TRBJ2-7,TRBV7-8,CASSSTVQGYEQYF,TGTGCCAGCAGCTCGACAGTTCAGGGCTACGAGCAGTACTTC
TRBD1,.,TRBJ2-7,TRBV6-4,CASSEETGVSYEQYF,TGTGCCAGCAGTGAAGAAACAGGGGTCTCCTACGAGCAGTACTTC
.,.,TRBJ2-3,TRBV5-5,CASRQGFDTQYF,TGTGCCAGCAGACAGGGATTTGATACGCAGTATTTT
TRBD1,once,TRBJ2-7,TRBV15,CATSRGGTGAIEQYF,TGTGCCACCAGCAGAGGCGGCACAGGGGCCATCGAGCAGTACTTC
.,.,TRBJ1-5,TRBV7-3,CASSLRQETGTGILAQHF,.
TRBD2,.,TRBJ2-2,TRBV11-3,CASSLGGAWNTGELFF,TGTGCCAGCAGCCTCGGGGGGGCCTGGAACACCGGGGAGCTGTTTTTT
.,.,TRBJ1-3,TRBV9,CASSVTASFIGNTIYF,TGTGCCAGCAGCGTAACAGCCAGCTTCATCGGAAACACCATATATTTT
.,.,TRBJ1-2,TRBV2,CASSDRGYGYTF,TGTGCCAGCAGTGACAGAGGTTATGGCTACACCTTC
TRBD1,.,TRBJ1-2,TRBV18,CASSHDRDYGYTF,TGTGCCAGCTCACACGACAGGGACTATGGCTACACCTTC
.,.,TRBJ2-7,TRBV15,CATGQGYEQYF,TGTGCCACCGGCCAGGGTTACGAGCAGTACTTC
.,.,TRBJ1-2,TRBV29-1,CSVAGDELVFDYGYTF,TGCAGCGTTGCGGGGGACGAGCTTGTCTTTGACTATGGCTACACCTTC
.,.,TRBJ2-3,TRBV7-2,CASSPRGSGTDTQYF,TGTGCCAGCAGCCCGCGTGGTAGCGGCACAGATACGCAGTATTTT
.,.,TRBJ1-5,TRBV4-2,CASSQRIQDGNRPQHF,TGTGCCAGCAGCCAACGAATACAGGATGGCAATCGGCCCCAGCATTTT
.,.,TRBJ1-2,TRBV9,CASSVAPAEYGYTF,TGTGCCAGCAGCGTAGCTCCGGCGGAGTATGGCTACACCTTC
.,.,TRBJ2-2,TRBV6-5,CASKIQRSNTGELFF,TGTGCCAGCAAGATACAGAGATCGAACACCGGGGAGCTGTTTTTT
.,few,TRBJ1-1,TRBV6-5,CASSPLAGRTEAFF,TGTGCCAGCAGTCCACTCGCGGGGAGGACTGAAGCTTTCTTT
.,.,TRBJ2-2,TRBV7-2,CASSLVGGSGTGELFF,TGTGCCAGCAGCTTAGTGGGTGGGAGTGGGACCGGGGAGCTGTTTTTT
TRBD2,.,TRBJ2-7,TRBV6-5,CASSSGTTEQYF,TGTGCCAGCAGTTCCGGGACTACCGAGCAGTACTTC
TRBD1,.,TRBJ1-1,TRBV6-5,CASSYWTGGETEAFF,TGTGCCAGCAGTTACTGGACAGGTGGGGAGACTGAAGCTTTCTTT
.,.,TRBJ2-7,TRBV19,CASSIEAGGTISPDYEQYF,TGTGCCAGTAGTATAGAGGCAGGGGGGACCATTTCACCCGACTACGAGCAGTACTTC
.,few,TRBJ1-6,TRBV20-1,CSAKVGSPLHF,TGCAGTGCTAAGGTGGGCTCACCCCTCCACTTT
.,.,TRBJ2-5,TRBV4-2,CASSQGSWEETQYF,TGTGCCAGCAGCCAAGGGAGCTGGGAAGAGACCCAGTACTTC
.,.,TRBJ2-7,TRBV6-5,CASSYGQGGSYEQYF,TGTGCCAGCAGTTACGGGCAGGGCGGCTCCTACGAGCAGTACTTC
.,.,TRBJ2-3,TRBV6-4,CASGQKSTDTQYF,TGTGCCAGCGGACAGAAGAGCACAGATACGCAGTATTTT
TRBD1,once,TRBJ2-7,TRBV18,CASSPRDSSYEQYF,TGTGCCAGCTCACCTAGGGACAGCTCCTACGAGCAGTACTTC
TRBD2,few,TRBJ2-1,TRBV11-1,CASSLRLAGVGSYNEQFF,TGTGCCAGCAGCTTAAGGTTGGCGGGAGTAGGGTCCTACAATGAGCAGTTCTTC
TRBD2,.,TRBJ2-3,TRBV28,CASSTWGLAGVDTQYF,TGTGCCAGCAGTACCTGGGGACTAGCGGGAGTAGATACGCAGTATTTT
.,.,TRBJ1-5,TRBV19,CASSGPGSASNQPQHF,TGTGCCAGTAGCGGCCCCGGGTCAGCTAGCAATCAGCCCCAGCATTTT
TRBD2,.,TRBJ2-5,TRBV7-2,CASSPPRLAGVETQYF,TGTGCCAGCAGCCCACCGCGGCTAGCGGGCGTAGAGACCCAGTACTTC
.,.,TRBJ1-4,TRBV27,CASGYRGQKLFF,TGTGCCAGCGGATATAGGGGCCAAAAACTGTTTTTT
.,.,TRBJ1-2,TRBV11-3,CASSLGGYGYTF,TGTGCCAGCAGCTTAGGAGGCTATGGCTACACCTTC
.,.,TRBJ1-1,TRBV7-9,CSSSLVRVKGQPMNTEAFF,TGTTCCAGCAGCTTAGTGCGGGTGAAAGGACAGCCAATGAACACTGAAGCTTTCTTT